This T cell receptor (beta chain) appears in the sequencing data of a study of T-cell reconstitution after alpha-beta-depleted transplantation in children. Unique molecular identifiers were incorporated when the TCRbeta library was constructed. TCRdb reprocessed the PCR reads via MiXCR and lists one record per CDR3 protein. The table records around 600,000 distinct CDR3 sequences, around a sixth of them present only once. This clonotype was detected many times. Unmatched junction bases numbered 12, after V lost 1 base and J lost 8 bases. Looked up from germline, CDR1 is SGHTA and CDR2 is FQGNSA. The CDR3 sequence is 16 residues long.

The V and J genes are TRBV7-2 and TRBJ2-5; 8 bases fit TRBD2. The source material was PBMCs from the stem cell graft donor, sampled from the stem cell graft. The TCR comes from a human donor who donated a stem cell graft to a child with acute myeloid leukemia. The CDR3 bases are TGTGCCAGCAGCTTAGAGATGGGTCTAGCGGGTCGTACCCAGTACTTC. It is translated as CASSLEMGLAGRTQYF.